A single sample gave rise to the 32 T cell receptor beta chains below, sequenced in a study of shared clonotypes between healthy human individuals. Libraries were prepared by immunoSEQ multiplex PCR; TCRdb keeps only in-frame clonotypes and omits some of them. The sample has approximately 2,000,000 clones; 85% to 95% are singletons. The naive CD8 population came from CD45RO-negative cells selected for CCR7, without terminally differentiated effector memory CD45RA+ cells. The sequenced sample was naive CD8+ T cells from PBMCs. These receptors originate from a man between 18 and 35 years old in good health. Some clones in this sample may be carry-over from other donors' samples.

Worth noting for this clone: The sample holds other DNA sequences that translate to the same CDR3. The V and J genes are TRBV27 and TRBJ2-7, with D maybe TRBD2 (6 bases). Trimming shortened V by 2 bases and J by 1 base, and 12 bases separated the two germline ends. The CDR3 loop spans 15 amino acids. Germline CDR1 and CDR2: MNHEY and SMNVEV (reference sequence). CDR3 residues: CASSLGGDSSYEQYF. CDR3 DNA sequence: TGTGCCAGCAGTTTAGGAGGGGACTCTTCCTACGAGCAGTACTTC.

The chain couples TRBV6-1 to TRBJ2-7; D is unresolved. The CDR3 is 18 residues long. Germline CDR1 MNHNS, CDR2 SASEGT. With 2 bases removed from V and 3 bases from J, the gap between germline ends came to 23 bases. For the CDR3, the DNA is TGTGCCAGCAGTGAATACGGAAGTGGGTGGCAAACGCGCTACGAGCAGTACTTC. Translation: CASSEYGSGWQTRYEQYF.

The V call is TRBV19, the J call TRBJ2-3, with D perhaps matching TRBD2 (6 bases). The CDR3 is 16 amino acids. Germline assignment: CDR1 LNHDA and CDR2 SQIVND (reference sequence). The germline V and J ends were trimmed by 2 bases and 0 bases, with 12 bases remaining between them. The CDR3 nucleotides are TGTGCCAGTAGTATACTTGGCGGGGTTAGCACAGATACGCAGTATTTT. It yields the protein CASSILGGVSTDTQYF.

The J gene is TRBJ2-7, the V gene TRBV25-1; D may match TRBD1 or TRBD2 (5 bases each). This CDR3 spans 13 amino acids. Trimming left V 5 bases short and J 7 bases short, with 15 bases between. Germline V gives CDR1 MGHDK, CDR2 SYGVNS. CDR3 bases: TGTGCCAGCAGTCCCGGGACGGTCTTGGAGCAGTACTTC. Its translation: CASSPGTVLEQYF.

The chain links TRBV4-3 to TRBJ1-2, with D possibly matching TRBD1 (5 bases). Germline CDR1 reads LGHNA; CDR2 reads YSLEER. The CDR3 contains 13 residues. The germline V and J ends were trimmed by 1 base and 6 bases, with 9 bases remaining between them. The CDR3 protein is CASSQVPGHGYTF. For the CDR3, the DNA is TGCGCCAGCAGCCAAGTCCCAGGGCATGGCTACACCTTC.

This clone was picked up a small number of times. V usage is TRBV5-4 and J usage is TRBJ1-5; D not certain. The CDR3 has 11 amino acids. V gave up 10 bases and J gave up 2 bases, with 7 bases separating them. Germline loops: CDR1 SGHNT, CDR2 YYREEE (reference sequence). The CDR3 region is CARIGNQPQHF. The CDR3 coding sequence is TGTGCCCGTATAGGCAATCAGCCCCAGCATTTT.

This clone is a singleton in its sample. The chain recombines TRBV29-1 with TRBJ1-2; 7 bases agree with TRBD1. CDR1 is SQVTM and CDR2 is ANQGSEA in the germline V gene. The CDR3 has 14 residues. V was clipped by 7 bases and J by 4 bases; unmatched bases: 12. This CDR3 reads CSDTDREDSYGYTF. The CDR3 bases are TGCAGCGATACCGACAGGGAGGATTCCTATGGCTACACCTTC.

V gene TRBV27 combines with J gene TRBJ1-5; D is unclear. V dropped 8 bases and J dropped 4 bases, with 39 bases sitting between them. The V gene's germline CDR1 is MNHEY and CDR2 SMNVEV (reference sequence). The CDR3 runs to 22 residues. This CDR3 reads CASLKERRPHPSESYQNQPQHF. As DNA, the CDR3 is TGTGCCAGCCTTAAAGAGCGTAGACCCCATCCCTCGGAGTCCTACCAAAATCAGCCCCAGCATTTT.

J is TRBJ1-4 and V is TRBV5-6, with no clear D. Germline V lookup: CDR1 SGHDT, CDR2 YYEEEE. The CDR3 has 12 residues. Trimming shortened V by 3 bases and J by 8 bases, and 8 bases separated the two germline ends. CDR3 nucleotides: TGTGCCAGCAGCTCCCCGGCAGAAAAACTGTTTTTT. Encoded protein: CASSSPAEKLFF.

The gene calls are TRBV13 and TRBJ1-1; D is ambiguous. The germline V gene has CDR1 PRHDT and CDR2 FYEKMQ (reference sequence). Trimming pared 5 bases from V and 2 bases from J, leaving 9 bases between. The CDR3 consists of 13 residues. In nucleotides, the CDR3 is TGTGCCAGCAGCCCGGGCTTCAACACTGAAGCTTTCTTT. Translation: CASSPGFNTEAFF.

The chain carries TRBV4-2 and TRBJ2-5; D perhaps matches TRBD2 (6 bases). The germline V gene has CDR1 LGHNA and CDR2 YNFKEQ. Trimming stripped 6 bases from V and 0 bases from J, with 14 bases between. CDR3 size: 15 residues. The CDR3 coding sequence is TGTGCCAGCAGTTTACGGGGAGGAGACCAAGAGACCCAGTACTTC. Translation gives CASSLRGGDQETQYF.

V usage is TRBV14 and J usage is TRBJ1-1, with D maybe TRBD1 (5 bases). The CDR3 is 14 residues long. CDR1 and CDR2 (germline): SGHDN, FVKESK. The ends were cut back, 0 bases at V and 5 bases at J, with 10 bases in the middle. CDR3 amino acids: CASSQDGGRTEAFF. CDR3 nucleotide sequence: TGTGCCAGCAGCCAAGATGGGGGGAGGACTGAAGCTTTCTTT. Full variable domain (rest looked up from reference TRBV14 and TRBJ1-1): EAGVTQFPSHSVIEKGQTVTLRCDPISGHDNLYWYRRVMGKEIKFLLHFVKESKQDESGMPNNRFLAERTGGTYSTLKVQPAELEDSGVYFCASSQDGGRTEAFFGQGTRLTVV.

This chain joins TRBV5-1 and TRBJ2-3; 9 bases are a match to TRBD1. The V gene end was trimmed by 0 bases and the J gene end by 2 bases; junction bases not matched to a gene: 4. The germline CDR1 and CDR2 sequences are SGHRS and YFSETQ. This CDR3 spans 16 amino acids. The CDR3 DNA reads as TGCGCCAGCAGCTTGGTAGGGACAGGGCCCACAGATACGCAGTATTTT. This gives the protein CASSLVGTGPTDTQYF.

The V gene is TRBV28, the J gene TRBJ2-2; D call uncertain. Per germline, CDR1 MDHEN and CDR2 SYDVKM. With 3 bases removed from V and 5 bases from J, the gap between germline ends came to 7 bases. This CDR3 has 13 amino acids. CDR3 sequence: CASSFEATGELFF. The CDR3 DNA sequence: TGTGCCAGCAGTTTTGAAGCTACCGGGGAGCTGTTTTTT.

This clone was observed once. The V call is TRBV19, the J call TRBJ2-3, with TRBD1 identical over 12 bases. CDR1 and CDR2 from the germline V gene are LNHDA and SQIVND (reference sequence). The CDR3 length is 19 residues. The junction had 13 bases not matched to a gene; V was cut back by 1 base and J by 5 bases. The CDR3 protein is CASSIGTPGQGAERDTQYF. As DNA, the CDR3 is TGTGCCAGTAGTATAGGGACTCCGGGACAGGGGGCCGAAAGAGATACGCAGTATTTT. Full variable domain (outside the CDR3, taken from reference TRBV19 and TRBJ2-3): DGGITQSPKYLFRKEGQNVTLSCEQNLNHDAMYWYRQDPGQGLRLIYYSQIVNDFQKGDIAEGYSVSREKKESFPLTVTSAQKNPTAFYLCASSIGTPGQGAERDTQYFGPGTRLTVL.

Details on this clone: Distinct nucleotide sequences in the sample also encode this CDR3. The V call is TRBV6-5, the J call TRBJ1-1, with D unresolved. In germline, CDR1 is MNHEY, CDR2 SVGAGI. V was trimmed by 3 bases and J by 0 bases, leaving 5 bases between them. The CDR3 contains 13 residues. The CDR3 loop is CASSYRMNTEAFF. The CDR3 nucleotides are TGTGCCAGCAGTTATCGAATGAACACTGAAGCTTTCTTT.

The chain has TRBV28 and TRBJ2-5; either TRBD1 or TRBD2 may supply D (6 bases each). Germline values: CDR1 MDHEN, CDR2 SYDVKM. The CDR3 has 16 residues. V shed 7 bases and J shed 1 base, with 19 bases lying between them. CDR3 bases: TGTGCCAGCATCTCAACCTTCGGGGGCCCCCAAGAGACCCAGTACTTC. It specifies CASISTFGGPQETQYF.

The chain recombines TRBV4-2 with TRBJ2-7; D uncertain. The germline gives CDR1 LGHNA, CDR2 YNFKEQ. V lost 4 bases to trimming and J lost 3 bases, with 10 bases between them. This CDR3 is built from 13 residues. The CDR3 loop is CASSPVGRYEQYF. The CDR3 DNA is TGTGCCAGCAGCCCAGTTGGGCGCTACGAGCAGTACTTC.

CDR3 sequence (DNA): TGTGCCAGCTCGACTAGCGGGAGGAGAGCCTACAATGAGCAGTTCTTC. Residues: CASSTSGRRAYNEQFF. The V and J genes are TRBV9 and TRBJ2-1; 13 bases align to TRBD2. This CDR3 is 16 amino acids long. Germline lookup yields CDR1 SGDLS and CDR2 YYNGEE. Trimming removed 7 bases from V and 2 bases from J; junction bases left unmatched: 6.

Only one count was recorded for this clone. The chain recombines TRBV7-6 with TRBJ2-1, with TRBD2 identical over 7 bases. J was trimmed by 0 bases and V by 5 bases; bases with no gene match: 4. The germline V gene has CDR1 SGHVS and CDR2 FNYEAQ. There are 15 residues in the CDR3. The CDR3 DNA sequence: TGTGCCAGCAGCCTAATAGCGGGCTCCTACAATGAGCAGTTCTTC. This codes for CASSLIAGSYNEQFF.

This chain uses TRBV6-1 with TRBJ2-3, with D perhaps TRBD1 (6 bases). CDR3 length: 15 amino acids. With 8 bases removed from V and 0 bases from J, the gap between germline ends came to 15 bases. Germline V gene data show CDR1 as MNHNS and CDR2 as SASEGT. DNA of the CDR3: TGTGCCAGCCATGATATGAGGGGGAGCACAGATACGCAGTATTTT. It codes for CASHDMRGSTDTQYF.

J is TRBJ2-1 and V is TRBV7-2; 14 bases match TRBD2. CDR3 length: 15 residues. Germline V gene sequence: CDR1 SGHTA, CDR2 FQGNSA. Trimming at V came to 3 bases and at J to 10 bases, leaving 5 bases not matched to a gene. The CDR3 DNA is TGTGCCAGCAGCTTGACTAGCGGGAGGGCCGAGGAGCAGTTCTTC. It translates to CASSLTSGRAEEQFF.

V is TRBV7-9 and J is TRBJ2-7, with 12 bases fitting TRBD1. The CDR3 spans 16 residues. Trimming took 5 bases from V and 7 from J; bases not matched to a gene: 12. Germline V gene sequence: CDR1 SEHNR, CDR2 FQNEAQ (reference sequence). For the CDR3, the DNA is TGTGCCAGCAGCGCGGGACAGGGGGCGCGGGGGCAGGAGCAGTACTTC. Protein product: CASSAGQGARGQEQYF.

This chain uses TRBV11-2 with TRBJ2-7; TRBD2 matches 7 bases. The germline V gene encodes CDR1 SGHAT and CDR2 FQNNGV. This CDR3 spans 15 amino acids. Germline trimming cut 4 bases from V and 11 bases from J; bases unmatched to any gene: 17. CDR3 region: CASSSLPGTTELEYF. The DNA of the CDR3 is TGTGCCAGCAGCTCCCTTCCCGGGACTACCGAATTGGAGTACTTC.

CDR3 amino acids: CASSSSTRRLYNEQFF. CDR3 in DNA: TGTGCCAGCAGCTCCTCGACTAGAAGGCTCTACAATGAGCAGTTCTTC. The V and J genes are TRBV11-2 and TRBJ2-1, with a possible D match to TRBD2 (6 bases). V lost 4 bases, J lost 3 bases, and 16 bases lay in between. Germline CDR1 reads SGHAT; CDR2 reads FQNNGV. The CDR3 is 16 residues long.

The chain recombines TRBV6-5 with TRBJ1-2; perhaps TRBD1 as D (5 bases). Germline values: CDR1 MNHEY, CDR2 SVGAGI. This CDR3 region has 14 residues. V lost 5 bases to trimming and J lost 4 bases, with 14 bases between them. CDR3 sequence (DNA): TGTGCCAGCAGTCTAAACGGGGGAAGCTATGGCTACACCTTC. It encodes CASSLNGGSYGYTF.

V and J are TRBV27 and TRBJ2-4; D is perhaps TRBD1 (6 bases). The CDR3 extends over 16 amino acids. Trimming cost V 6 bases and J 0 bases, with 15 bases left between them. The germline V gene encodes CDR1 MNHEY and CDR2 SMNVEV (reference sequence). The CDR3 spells CASSSRQAKAKNIQYF. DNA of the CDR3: TGTGCCAGCAGCTCCCGACAGGCAAAAGCCAAAAACATTCAGTACTTC.

CDR3 DNA: TGTGCCAGCAGGGCCAGGGGGCGCAGAGAGACCCAGTACTTC. Its protein product is CASRARGRRETQYF. The rearrangement joins TRBV28 to TRBJ2-5; TRBD1 matches at 8 bases. With V trimmed by 6 bases and J by 4 bases, 7 bases remained unmatched. The length of the CDR3 is 14 residues. CDR1 MDHEN and CDR2 SYDVKM come from the germline V gene.

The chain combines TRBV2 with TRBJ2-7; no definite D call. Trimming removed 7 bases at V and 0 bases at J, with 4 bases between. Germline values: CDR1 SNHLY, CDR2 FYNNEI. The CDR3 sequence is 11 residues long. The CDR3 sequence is CASKISYEQYF. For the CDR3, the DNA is TGTGCCAGCAAAATCTCCTACGAGCAGTACTTC.

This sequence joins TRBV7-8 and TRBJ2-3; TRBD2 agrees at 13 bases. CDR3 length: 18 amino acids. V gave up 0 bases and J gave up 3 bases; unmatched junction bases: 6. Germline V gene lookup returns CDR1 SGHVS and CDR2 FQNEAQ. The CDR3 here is CASSLALAGGETTDTQYF. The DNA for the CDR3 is TGTGCCAGCAGCTTAGCACTAGCGGGAGGGGAGACGACAGATACGCAGTATTTT.

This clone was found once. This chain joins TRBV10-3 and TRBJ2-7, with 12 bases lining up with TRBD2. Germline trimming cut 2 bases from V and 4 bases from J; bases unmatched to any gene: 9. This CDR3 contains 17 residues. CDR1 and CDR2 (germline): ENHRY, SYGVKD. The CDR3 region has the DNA TGTGCCATCAGTGAGGGGAGACTAGCGGGAGTATTTTACGAGCAGTACTTC. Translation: CAISEGRLAGVFYEQYF.

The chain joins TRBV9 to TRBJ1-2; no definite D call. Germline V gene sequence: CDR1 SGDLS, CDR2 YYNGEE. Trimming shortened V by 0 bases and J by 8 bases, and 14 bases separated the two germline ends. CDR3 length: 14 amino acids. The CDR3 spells CASSVAEGARGYTF. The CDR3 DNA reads TGTGCCAGCAGCGTAGCTGAGGGAGCCCGCGGCTACACCTTC.